This T cell receptor beta chain was found in a study of cytomegalovirus exposure and HLA in healthy donors. The CDR3 runs 13 residues. CDR1 is MDHEN, CDR2 SYDVKM, per germline. Trimming pared 3 bases from V and 3 bases from J, leaving 8 bases between. This clone has only a few counts. The target antigen is unknown. Findings and caveats of the study: There were some V segments, including TRBV6-2 and TRBV6-3, excluded as indistinguishable. The authors later found HLA-associated TCR beta chains more clonally expanded than equally common others. Within a later analysis, the majority of CMV-associated TCR beta chains appeared HLA-restricted.

Both 60 Vbeta primers and 13 Jbeta primers went into the PCR. Profiled with immunoSEQ multiplex PCR; TCRdb holds only in-frame clones, not every one. The data hold 60,000 to 75,000 clones, with 80% to 90% observed a single time. This sequence originates from a woman aged 25-40 years in good health and CMV-seropositive. Source material: PBMCs. This chain links TRBV28 with TRBJ1-2; D possibly corresponds to TRBD1 (5 bases). CDR3 amino acids: CASSFQGYYGYTF. The CDR3, as DNA: TGTGCCAGCAGTTTTCAGGGCTACTATGGCTACACCTTC.